Following are 27 T cell receptor beta chains from one sample sequenced in a study of post-analysis software for immune sequencing data. The library was made from cDNA and included unique molecular identifiers. TCRdb called the PCR reads again in MiXCR, with one record for every CDR3 protein. Seen here are roughly 410,000 distinct CDR3 sequences, around a third observed once, and the top ten hold under 15%. General study points: In patients, a few TRBV segments were more frequent than in controls, with TRBV5-6, TRBV5-1 and TRBV20-1 among them.

These receptors are not linked to any known antigen. Sequencing was done on a sample of blood. The receptor source for this set is a girl aged 10-17 years with multiple sclerosis.

The chain joins TRBV7-2 to TRBJ2-3, with D unclear. CDR1 and CDR2 (germline): SGHTA, FQGNSA. V lost 5 bases to trimming and J lost 6 bases, with 9 bases between them. The CDR3 length is 12 residues. The CDR3 protein is CASSPSADTQYF. CDR3 bases: TGTGCCAGCAGCCCCAGTGCGGATACGCAGTATTTT.

V usage is TRBV4-1 and J usage is TRBJ2-1, with D possibly being TRBD1 (5 bases). V gave up 3 bases and J gave up 0 bases, with 15 bases separating them. Germline loops: CDR1 MGHRA, CDR2 YSYEKL. There are 17 residues in the CDR3. CDR3 bases: TGCGCCAGCAGCCACACCCTTAAGGGGCACTCCTACAATGAGCAGTTCTTC. Translated, it gives CASSHTLKGHSYNEQFF.

This rearrangement joins TRBV7-8 to TRBJ2-7, with 8 bases matching TRBD1. Germline values: CDR1 SGHVS, CDR2 FQNEAQ. The CDR3 length is 15 residues. With 5 bases clipped from V and 5 bases from J, the junction kept 11 bases outside the gene matches. DNA of the CDR3: TGTGCCAGCAGCCCAAGGACAGGGCGGGACGACGAGCAGTACTTC. This sequence encodes CASSPRTGRDDEQYF.

The chain is built from TRBV25-1 and TRBJ2-7; D is uncertain. The CDR3 totals 11 residues. V was pared by 4 bases and J by 4 bases, with 5 bases between. The germline gives CDR1 MGHDK, CDR2 SYGVNS. The CDR3 DNA reads as TGTGCCAGCAGTGTTTGTTACGAGCAGTACTTC. Its translation is CASSVCYEQYF.

This clonotype showed up just a few times. The germline gene is not matched at one end of the junction; a read error may be the cause. The chain recombines TRBV7-2 with TRBJ2-7, with TRBD2 identical over 8 bases. Germline assignment: CDR1 SGHTA and CDR2 FQGNSA. CDR3 size: 14 residues. The CDR3 reads CASSLAGLSYEQYF. CDR3 coding DNA: TGTGCCAGCAGCCTAGCGGGTCTTTCCTACGAGCAGTACTTC.

V gene TRBV7-9 combines with J gene TRBJ2-6, with D hard to call. Germline lookup yields CDR1 SEHNR and CDR2 FQNEAQ (reference sequence). Trimming took off 3 bases at V and 1 base at J, with 7 bases between the two ends. The CDR3 has 15 residues. The CDR3 loop is CASSFVGSGANVLTF. In DNA form, the CDR3 reads TGTGCCAGCAGCTTCGTGGGATCTGGGGCCAACGTCCTGACTTTC. Full variable domain (remainder filled in from reference TRBV7-9 and TRBJ2-6): DTGVSQNPRHKITKRGQNVTFRCDPISEHNRLYWYRQTLGQGPEFLTYFQNEAQLEKSRLLSDRFSAERPKGSFSTLEIQRTEQGDSAMYLCASSFVGSGANVLTFGAGSRLTVL.

As concerns this clonotype: At one of its ends the junction is not consistent with the germline gene, which may arise from a read error. V is TRBV7-8 and J is TRBJ2-7; weak D call: TRBD1 (6 bases). Germline V gene lookup returns CDR1 SGHVS and CDR2 FQNEAQ. The CDR3 contains 13 residues. The CDR3 DNA is TGTACCAGCAGCTCCGGGACATCCTACGAGCAGTACTTC. Its protein product is CTSSSGTSYEQYF. Drawing the rest from reference TRBV7-8 and TRBJ2-7, the complete variable domain is GAGVSQSPRYKVAKRGQDVALRCDPISGHVSLFWYQQALGQGPEFLTYFQNEAQLDKSGLPSDRFFAERPEGSVSTLKIQRTQQEDSAVYLCTSSSGTSYEQYFGPGTRLTVT.

The chain carries TRBV5-1 and TRBJ2-3, with 8 bases that match TRBD1. CDR3 size: 14 residues. Germline V gene lookup returns CDR1 SGHRS and CDR2 YFSETQ. Trimming took 4 bases from V and 6 from J; bases not matched to a gene: 7. The CDR3 sequence is CASSMDRAVDTQYF. The CDR3 DNA reads TGCGCCAGCAGCATGGACAGGGCGGTTGATACGCAGTATTTT.

The rearrangement joins TRBV5-1 to TRBJ1-1; D remains unclear. The V gene's germline CDR1 is SGHRS and CDR2 YFSETQ. CDR3 length equals 14 residues. V was trimmed by 5 bases and J by 0 bases, leaving 11 bases between them. CDR3 protein: CASRQDLLNTEAFF. The CDR3 nucleotides are TGCGCCAGCAGACAAGACCTATTGAACACTGAAGCTTTCTTT.

This clonotype has a handful of counts. The chain couples TRBV20-1 to TRBJ2-5; D is ambiguous. V dropped 2 bases and J dropped 5 bases, with 6 bases sitting between them. The CDR3 runs 11 residues. From germline, CDR1 is DFQATT and CDR2 SNEGSKA (reference sequence). The CDR3 sequence: CSARYRETQYF. The CDR3 nucleotides read TGCAGTGCTAGATACCGGGAGACCCAGTACTTC.

The chain joins TRBV30 to TRBJ1-2; no reliable D call. The germline V gene has CDR1 GTSNPN and CDR2 SVGIG (reference sequence). Trimming left V 7 bases short and J 6 bases short, with 3 bases between. The CDR3 has 8 residues. The CDR3, as DNA: TGTGCCTTGAATGGCTACACCTTC. This encodes CALNGYTF.

The chain uses TRBV9 and TRBJ2-2; D is possibly TRBD2 (6 bases). The CDR3 consists of 16 residues. V was pared by 3 bases and J by 0 bases, with 12 bases between. From germline, CDR1 is SGDLS and CDR2 YYNGEE. The DNA for the CDR3 is TGTGCCAGCAGCGCATGGAGGGGCTCGAACACCGGGGAGCTGTTTTTT. It is translated as CASSAWRGSNTGELFF.

This clonotype was seen a handful of times. The chain is built from TRBV7-2 and TRBJ1-1, with a tentative D call TRBD1 (5 bases). This CDR3 is 14 amino acids long. Trimming took off 5 bases at V and 7 bases at J, with 17 bases between the two ends. Germline lookup yields CDR1 SGHTA and CDR2 FQGNSA. The CDR3 spells CASSNTGGGYEAFF. The CDR3, as DNA: TGTGCCAGCAGCAACACCGGTGGGGGGTATGAAGCTTTCTTT.

The sample holds one count of this clonotype. The chain joins TRBV3-1 to TRBJ2-1; the match to TRBD1 covers 7 bases. Germline loops: CDR1 LGHDT, CDR2 YNNKEL (reference sequence). V shed 6 bases and J 6 bases; nucleotides not matched to a gene: 5. The CDR3 extends over 13 amino acids. In DNA, the CDR3 is TGTGCCAGCAGAAGGGCAGGGGGCAATGAGCAGTTCTTC. This translates into CASRRAGGNEQFF.

This clonotype showed up just a few times. The rearrangement joins TRBV20-1 to TRBJ2-3; D possibly matches TRBD1 or TRBD2 (5 bases each). CDR1 and CDR2 from the germline V gene are DFQATT and SNEGSKA (reference sequence). The CDR3 totals 14 residues. Deletions cut 5 bases from V and 4 bases from J, with 16 bases between. The CDR3 loop is CSAPSGRGSDTQYF. CDR3 in DNA: TGCAGTGCTCCTTCAGGGCGCGGGTCAGATACGCAGTATTTT.

The sample holds many counts of this clonotype. J is TRBJ2-1 and V is TRBV6-2 or TRBV6-3, with TRBD1 matching 8 bases. The V gene's germline CDR1 is MNHEY and CDR2 SVGEGT. V lost 8 bases, J lost 5 bases, and 11 bases stayed unmatched. This CDR3 comprises 15 residues. The CDR3 here is CASSPGQAPDNEQFF. CDR3 bases: TGTGCCAGCTCCCCGGGACAGGCACCAGACAATGAGCAGTTCTTC.

The chain recombines TRBV12-3 or TRBV12-4 with TRBJ2-2; D not certain. CDR3 length: 16 amino acids. V lost 7 bases and J 4 bases, leaving 19 bases between the germline ends. CDR3 loop: CASIWKPGISTGELFF. CDR3 bases: TGTGCCAGCATTTGGAAACCCGGCATCTCCACCGGGGAGCTGTTTTTT.

This chain links TRBV4-2 with TRBJ2-3; D is undetermined. The V gene's germline CDR1 is LGHNA and CDR2 YNFKEQ. The CDR3 covers 16 residues. V was shortened by 1 base and J by 1 base, with 12 bases between the two germline ends. The CDR3 bases are TGTGCCAGCAGCCAAGTCGGCCCCTTGGGCACAGATACGCAGTATTTT. Amino acid sequence: CASSQVGPLGTDTQYF.

The chain has TRBV29-1 and TRBJ2-3; D might be TRBD1 (7 bases). The CDR3 has 14 residues. V lost 4 bases and J lost 3, with 14 bases in between. Germline CDR1 and CDR2: SQVTM and ANQGSEA. The CDR3 nucleotides are TGCAGCGTTGTAGTCCCAGGGGGGACAGATACGCAGTATTTT. Protein sequence: CSVVVPGGTDTQYF.

This clonotype was observed a handful of times. J is TRBJ2-5 and V is TRBV5-1; D is perhaps TRBD2 (6 bases). Germline V gene data show CDR1 as SGHRS and CDR2 as YFSETQ. The CDR3 runs 14 residues. With 6 bases removed from V and 2 bases from J, the gap between germline ends came to 14 bases. CDR3 sequence (DNA): TGCGCCAGCACAACTGGGAGGTTTCAAGAGACCCAGTACTTC. This encodes CASTTGRFQETQYF. The full variable domain, rest sourced from reference TRBV5-1 and TRBJ2-5, is KAGVTQTPRYLIKTRGQQVTLSCSPISGHRSVSWYQQTPGQGLQFLFEYFSETQRNKGNFPGRFSGRQFSNSRSEMNVSTLELGDSALYLCASTTGRFQETQYFGPGTRLLVL.

J is TRBJ2-5 and V is TRBV29-1, with D possibly matching TRBD2 (7 bases). Trimming took off 4 bases at V and 10 bases at J, with 10 bases between the two ends. This CDR3 contains 10 residues. CDR1 SQVTM and CDR2 ANQGSEA come from the germline V gene. The CDR3 DNA is TGCAGCGTTGCCGGGGGGCTCCAGTACTTC. Translated: CSVAGGLQYF.

This rearrangement joins TRBV7-3 to TRBJ1-2, with TRBD1 matching 9 bases. The germline V gene encodes CDR1 SGHTA and CDR2 FQGTGA. The CDR3 is 15 residues long. Unmatched junction bases numbered 11, after V lost 5 bases and J lost 7 bases. The CDR3 loop reads CASSPGPGQGGGYTF. In nucleotides, the CDR3 is TGTGCCAGCAGCCCGGGCCCGGGACAGGGCGGTGGCTACACCTTC.

This clonotype occurred a few times. V and J are TRBV5-5 and TRBJ2-7; the D gene could be TRBD1 or TRBD2 (6 bases each). V was trimmed by 4 bases and J by 4 bases, leaving 18 bases between them. In germline, CDR1 is SGHKS, CDR2 YYEKEE (reference sequence). The CDR3 is 15 residues long. The CDR3 DNA reads as TGTGCCAGCAGCCTCGGGACACCTGGGGGGTACGAGCAGTACTTC. Its protein product is CASSLGTPGGYEQYF.

In its sample, this clonotype was seen a few times. This chain uses TRBV7-9 with TRBJ2-1, with a possible D match to TRBD1 (5 bases). V gave up 5 bases and J gave up 5 bases, with 16 bases separating them. Germline V gene sequence: CDR1 SEHNR, CDR2 FQNEAQ (reference sequence). The CDR3 covers 15 residues. CDR3 nucleotide sequence: TGTGCCAGCAGCCTCCTGGGGCTAGTCGACAATGAGCAGTTCTTC. Translated: CASSLLGLVDNEQFF.

This chain links TRBV12-3 or TRBV12-4 with TRBJ1-1; a possible D gene is TRBD1 (6 bases). The CDR3 is 12 amino acids. V lost 6 bases and J 10 bases, leaving 15 bases between the germline ends. The CDR3 loop reads CASRSPQGRAFF. CDR3 coding DNA: TGTGCCAGCAGGTCCCCACAGGGACGAGCTTTCTTT.

This chain uses TRBV18 with TRBJ1-1; D ambiguous. Germline V gene lookup returns CDR1 KGHSH and CDR2 LQKENI. The CDR3 loop spans 13 amino acids. The V end lost 2 bases, the J end lost 1 base, and 5 bases lay between the germline ends. CDR3 residues: CASSPDKNTEAFF. The CDR3 nucleotides read TGTGCCAGCTCACCAGACAAGAACACTGAAGCTTTCTTT.

This clonotype was observed at least ten times. The chain carries TRBV10-3 and TRBJ2-1, with 7 positions matching TRBD2. The germline V gene has CDR1 ENHRY and CDR2 SYGVKD. V lost 0 bases to trimming and J lost 1 base; unmatched junction nucleotides: 0. This CDR3 comprises 15 residues. The CDR3 DNA reads as TGTGCCATCAGTGAGTCGGGGGGGTCCTACAATGAGCAGTTCTTC. Its translation: CAISESGGSYNEQFF.